The subject of this entry is one TCR beta chain. The data were obtained in a study of blood T cell repertoires in COVID-19. Turning to the study itself: Samples of COVID-19 (acute and convalescent) were obtained from the United States, Italy and Spain. In each case, the material was cDNA or gDNA derived from T cells, B-cell-depleted T cells, or PBMCs.

Measured with immunoSEQ multiplex PCR; TCRdb has only the in-frame clones, and not every one. The sample yields about 120,000 clones, 80% to 90% seen once. There are 22 residues in the CDR3. V lost 1 base and J lost 0; bases outside the gene matches: 19. CDR1 is WNHNN, CDR2 SYGVQD, per germline (reference sequence). This TCR derives from a woman in her 70s with acute or convalescent COVID-19. V and J are TRBV10-1 and TRBJ1-3; TRBD1 agrees at 9 bases. The source material was peripheral blood. The CDR3 bases are TGCGCCAGCAGTGAGTGGGCCCCCCGGTCAGGACAGGGGACTAGCTCTGGAAACACCATATATTTT. As protein: CASSEWAPRSGQGTSSGNTIYF.